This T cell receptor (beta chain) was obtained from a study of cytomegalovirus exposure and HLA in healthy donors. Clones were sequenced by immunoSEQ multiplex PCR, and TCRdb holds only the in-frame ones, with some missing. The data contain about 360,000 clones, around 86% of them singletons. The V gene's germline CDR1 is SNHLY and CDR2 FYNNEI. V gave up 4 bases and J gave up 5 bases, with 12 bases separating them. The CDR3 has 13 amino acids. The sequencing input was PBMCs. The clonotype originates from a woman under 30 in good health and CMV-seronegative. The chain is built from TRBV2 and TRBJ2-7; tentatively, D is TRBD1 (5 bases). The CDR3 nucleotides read TGTGCCAGCAGTGGGCAGGGTATAGACGAGCAGTACTTC. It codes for CASSGQGIDEQYF.